Listed below are T cell receptor beta chains from one sample, sequenced in a study of cytomegalovirus exposure and HLA in healthy donors. Data came from immunoSEQ multiplex PCR; TCRdb stores just in-frame clones and leaves some out. The sample lists some 190,000 clones, about 9.4% occurring once. Sequenced material: PBMCs. The receptors stem from a woman aged 30 to 39 in good health and CMV-seropositive. The CDR3 runs from the conserved cysteine through the conserved F or W. Fields, in order: V gene, J gene, CDR3 protein.

>TRBV18|TRBJ2-7
CASSPLPGPYEQYF
>TRBV6-6|TRBJ2-1
CASRDPDSPPYNEQFF
>TRBV5-1|TRBJ2-5
CASSFGLAGIETQYF
>TRBV5-1|TRBJ2-5
CASSEWGGAGKETQYF
>TRBV18|TRBJ2-2
CASTGDRSGELFF
>TRBV9|TRBJ2-3
CASSVGTGGDTQYF
>TRBV6-1|TRBJ2-1
CASSGLLAGGNNEQFF
>TRBV27|TRBJ2-5
CASSFTGWEQYF
>TRBV6-6|TRBJ1-5
CASSYTGTEHNQPQHF
>TRBV10-2|TRBJ2-5
CASSHLAGVEETQYF
>TRBV9|TRBJ2-7
CASSVELGLYEQYF
>TRBV5-1|TRBJ2-1
CASSLDPSGYNEQFF
>TRBV5-1|TRBJ1-1
CASSLTGTGNTEAFF
>TRBV27|TRBJ2-3
CASSLGQGAADTQYF
>TRBV18|TRBJ2-5
CASSTGQGGETQYF
>TRBV5-1|TRBJ2-5
CASSLGYVGGPETQYF
>TRBV10-3|TRBJ1-3
CAIGEQGALYTIYF
>TRBV30|TRBJ2-3
CAWSTRDSPTDTQYF
>TRBV5-1|TRBJ2-2
CASSLHPDRTKGELFF
>TRBV4-1|TRBJ2-1
CASSQRVPGDNEQFF
>TRBV6-4|TRBJ1-1
CASVSQGGTEAFF
>TRBV9|TRBJ1-5
CASSVGGGINQPQHF
>TRBV7-6|TRBJ2-4
CASSLDNVRGNIQYF
>TRBV7-8|TRBJ1-2
CASSGQANYGYTF
>TRBV11-3|TRBJ2-1
CASSFLAGVLNEQFF
>TRBV11-2|TRBJ2-2
CASSPFPGLPDTGELFF
>TRBV27|TRBJ1-1
CASMGGITEAFF
>TRBV5-4|TRBJ2-3
CASSPKDKLAGTDTQYF
>TRBV15|TRBJ2-5
CATSSPGLAGVKETQYF
>TRBV5-1|TRBJ1-2
CASSSSEPYGYTF
>TRBV2|TRBJ2-5
CASSDRTGVQETQYF
>TRBV6-6|TRBJ2-6
CASSPRSGANVLTF
>TRBV14|TRBJ2-5
CASSQTSGRETQYF
>TRBV5-1|TRBJ2-7
CASSSQGAQLYEQYF
>TRBV29-1|TRBJ2-7
CSARGTGNSYEQYF
>TRBV6-1|TRBJ1-2
CASSVSLGAASGYTF
>TRBV7-9|TRBJ1-4
CASSLGTGGGNEKLFF
>TRBV19|TRBJ1-2
CASSILGGYGYTF
>TRBV5-1|TRBJ1-1
CASSWDWHKDSTEAFF
>TRBV30|TRBJ2-7
CAWRYPGQGNHEQYF
>TRBV5-1|TRBJ2-7
CASSSSGDSFSYEQYF
>TRBV5-6|TRBJ2-7
CASSEPSPQRQQYF